This T cell receptor beta chain is from a study of T cell repertoires in cytomegalovirus infection. Study context: Well-studied HLA-B-restricted epitopes and recently identified HLA-C-restricted epitopes of CMV were both used in the study. Indications came from public TCR beta signatures; they pointed to CMV infection and to a matching HLA type.

This clonotype has more than one count but fewer than ten. Antigen unknown. Study-level findings and limits: What dominated the ex vivo response were HLA-C-restricted CMV-specific TCR beta clonotypes.

TCRdb analysed the reads with MiXCR anew, one entry per CDR3 protein. The top ten hold under 20% of the sample, which has about 500,000 distinct CDR3 sequences, about 33% seen once. There are 16 residues in the CDR3. The junction had 10 bases not matched to a gene; V was cut back by 2 bases and J by 7 bases. The germline V gene has CDR1 MNHEY and CDR2 SVGEGT. The clonotype originates from a human donor in good health (CMV status not recorded). Some clones in this sample may be carry-over from other donors' samples. Source: cultured PBMCs, taken from culture after CMV antigen stimulation. The gene calls are TRBV6-2 or TRBV6-3 and TRBJ2-1; 8 nucleotides line up with TRBD2. In DNA, the CDR3 is TGTGCCAGCAGTTACCCCCGACTAGCGAATTTGAATGAGCAGTTCTTC. This translates into CASSYPRLANLNEQFF.